The T cell receptor beta chain under discussion was sequenced for a study of blood T cell repertoires in COVID-19. Whole-study context: The United States, Italy and Spain were the sources of the acute and convalescent COVID-19 samples. The analysed material was cDNA or gDNA that came from T cells, B-cell-depleted T cells, or PBMCs.

In the original analysis: The authors estimated nucleated cell counts from reference gene primer amplification. Clones were read by immunoSEQ multiplex PCR, and TCRdb kept only the in-frame ones, dropping some. That table is the source of V, J and clone size, and D and trimming were worked out from the DNA. The repertoire consists of 70,000 to 80,000 clones, with about 89% occurring once and the leading ten covering about 12%. V was clipped by 5 bases and J by 5 bases; unmatched bases: 8. Germline V CDR1 and CDR2: SGHRS, YFSETQ. The CDR3 has 14 amino acids. The chain couples TRBV5-1 to TRBJ1-1; 8 bases match TRBD1. This TCR derives from a woman aged 60 to 75 with acute or convalescent COVID-19. Sequencing was performed on peripheral blood. The CDR3 DNA reads TGCGCCAGCAGTTACGGACAGGGAGGGACTGAAGCTTTCTTT. This sequence encodes CASSYGQGGTEAFF.